The 27 T cell receptor beta chains in this list originate from one sample, sequenced in a study of blood T cell repertoires in COVID-19 (TCRdb year 2020). Library prep was done by the immunoSEQ multiplex PCR assay. TCRdb mirrors the immuneACCESS table, restricted to in-frame sequences. Some clones are absent from its copies; in checked studies, under half trace to an unresolved V gene, and the reason for the others is unknown. A total of about 250,000 clones appear in this sample, approximately 85% of them only once. Together, the top ten hold roughly 0.87% of the sample. The specimen was peripheral blood. The receptors here all came from a human donor with COVID-19, enrolled during active disease. The donor label of this sample is uncertain.

V is TRBV3-1 (or the pseudogene TRBV3-2) and J is TRBJ1-5; the D gene is possibly TRBD1 (5 bases). The length of the CDR3 is 15 residues. The germline V gene has CDR1 LGHDT and CDR2 YNNKEL (reference sequence). Trimming took off 0 bases at V and 9 bases at J, with 15 bases between the two ends. The CDR3: CASSQDVTDLGPQHF. The CDR3 nucleotides are TGTGCCAGCAGCCAAGATGTGACAGACTTAGGGCCCCAGCATTTT.

This clone has a single count. J is TRBJ2-1 and V is TRBV4-1; 13 nucleotides align to TRBD2. The CDR3 is 16 amino acids. Germline lookup yields CDR1 MGHRA and CDR2 YSYEKL. Unmatched junction bases numbered 8, after V lost 5 bases and J lost 7 bases. CDR3 DNA: TGCGCCAGCAGCTCCTACGGACTAGCGGGAGTGAATGAGCAGTTCTTC. Its translation is CASSSYGLAGVNEQFF.

The V and J genes are TRBV10-2 and TRBJ1-1, with 8 bases aligning to TRBD1. CDR1 WSHSY and CDR2 SAAADI come from the germline V gene. The CDR3 is 13 residues long. Trimming removed 6 bases from V and 4 bases from J; junction bases left unmatched: 4. The chain's CDR3 is CASRTGVPTEAFF. In DNA, the CDR3 is TGCGCCAGCAGGACAGGGGTCCCCACTGAAGCTTTCTTT.

This sequence joins TRBV10-1 and TRBJ2-1, with a tentative D call TRBD2 (5 bases). CDR1 and CDR2 from the germline V gene are WNHNN and SYGVQD (reference sequence). V lost 0 bases and J 9 bases, leaving 12 bases between the germline ends. The CDR3 totals 14 residues. The CDR3 is CASSESTTSGEQFF. For the CDR3, the DNA is TGCGCCAGCAGTGAGTCGACTACCTCCGGTGAGCAGTTCTTC.

The rearrangement uses TRBV2 and TRBJ1-2; 12 positions agree with TRBD1. Trimming at V came to 5 bases and at J to 7 bases, leaving 11 bases not matched to a gene. The CDR3 extends over 16 amino acids. In germline, CDR1 is SNHLY, CDR2 FYNNEI. The CDR3 reads CASSPGTGGIRGGYTF. CDR3 DNA sequence: TGTGCCAGCAGTCCCGGGACAGGGGGCATCAGAGGTGGCTACACCTTC. The complete variable domain, with remaining parts taken from reference TRBV2 and TRBJ1-2, reads EPEVTQTPSHQVTQMGQEVILRCVPISNHLYFYWYRQILGQKVEFLVSFYNNEISEKSEIFDDQFSVERPDGSNFTLKIRSTKLEDSAMYFCASSPGTGGIRGGYTFGSGTRLTVV.

The chain joins TRBV5-1 to TRBJ1-4; D remains unclear. Germline-derived CDR1 and CDR2 are SGHRS and YFSETQ. This CDR3 comprises 14 residues. The ends were cut back, 3 bases at V and 2 bases at J, with 8 bases in the middle. The CDR3 DNA is TGCGCCAGCAGCTCGGGGATTACTAATGAAAAACTGTTTTTT. Its protein product is CASSSGITNEKLFF.

J is TRBJ1-1 and V is TRBV9, with 8 positions matching TRBD1. V shed 2 bases and J 4 bases; nucleotides not matched to a gene: 1. The CDR3 runs to 13 residues. From germline, CDR1 is SGDLS and CDR2 YYNGEE. The CDR3 bases are TGTGCCAGCAGCGTCGGACAGGGCACTGAAGCTTTCTTT. Translating it yields CASSVGQGTEAFF.

This chain connects TRBV7-9 to TRBJ2-7; no clear D gene. The CDR3 loop spans 11 amino acids. Per germline, CDR1 SEHNR and CDR2 FQNEAQ (reference sequence). Trimming took 4 bases from V and 2 from J, leaving 3 bases between them. CDR3 sequence reads: CASSSTYEQYF. CDR3 DNA sequence: TGTGCCAGCAGCTCCACCTACGAGCAGTACTTC.

The genes are TRBV6-4 and TRBJ1-2; D may be TRBD1 (5 bases). V lost 3 bases to trimming and J lost 2 bases, with 13 bases between them. CDR3 size: 15 residues. Germline V gene lookup returns CDR1 MRHNA and CDR2 SNTAGT. The CDR3: CASSEFHGGNYGYTF. DNA of the CDR3: TGTGCCAGCAGTGAGTTCCATGGGGGGAACTATGGCTACACCTTC.

The chain carries TRBV11-2 and TRBJ2-1, with TRBD2 matching over 9 bases. The CDR3 length is 16 residues. V lost 5 bases to trimming and J lost 6 bases; unmatched junction nucleotides: 11. Germline lookup yields CDR1 SGHAT and CDR2 FQNNGV. The CDR3 region has the DNA TGTGCCAGCAGCCTGTCTTTAGCGGGAGTAGCCAATGAGCAGTTCTTC. This translates into CASSLSLAGVANEQFF. The full variable domain, completed using reference TRBV11-2 and TRBJ2-1, is EAGVAQSPRYKIIEKRQSVAFWCNPISGHATLYWYQQILGQGPKLLIQFQNNGVVDDSQLPKDRFSAERLKGVDSTLKIQPAKLEDSAVYLCASSLSLAGVANEQFFGPGTRLTVL.

The chain has TRBV9 and TRBJ2-1, with D perhaps matching TRBD2 (5 bases). The CDR3 consists of 15 residues. Germline CDR1 is SGDLS and CDR2 is YYNGEE. V lost 6 bases and J lost 5, with 18 bases in between. The CDR3 region has the DNA TGTGCCAGCACCCCAGGACTCCCAATCCACAATGAGCAGTTCTTC. Its protein product is CASTPGLPIHNEQFF.

The J gene is TRBJ1-1, the V gene TRBV19, with a possible D match to TRBD1 (6 bases). This CDR3 comprises 14 residues. Germline loops: CDR1 LNHDA, CDR2 SQIVND (reference sequence). The germline V and J ends were trimmed by 6 bases and 1 base, with 12 bases remaining between them. CDR3 in amino acids: CASRIVQGNTEAFF. CDR3 in DNA: TGTGCCAGTAGGATCGTACAGGGGAACACTGAAGCTTTCTTT.

The V gene is TRBV6-1, the J gene TRBJ1-5; D gene uncertain. The CDR3 length is 14 residues. Trimming left V 4 bases short and J 1 base short, with 8 bases between. CDR1 MNHNS and CDR2 SASEGT come from the germline V gene. CDR3 nucleotide sequence: TGTGCCAGCAGTGCAGCTAGAAGCAATCAGCCCCAGCATTTT. Its protein product is CASSAARSNQPQHF.

The chain recombines TRBV29-1 with TRBJ2-7, with 8 positions matching TRBD1. The J segment lost 0 bases and the V segment lost 4 bases, leaving 5 bases of the junction unmatched. Germline-derived CDR1 and CDR2 are SQVTM and ANQGSEA. The CDR3 totals 14 residues. The CDR3 is CSVGRGQGSYEQYF. The CDR3 coding sequence is TGCAGCGTTGGACGAGGACAGGGCTCCTACGAGCAGTACTTC.

This clone appeared a single time. V is TRBV6-4 and J is TRBJ2-7; 7 nucleotides match TRBD1. Germline CDR1 reads MRHNA; CDR2 reads SNTAGT. The junction had 15 bases not matched to a gene; V was cut back by 1 base and J by 6 bases. The CDR3 runs 17 residues. The CDR3 is CASSDLSPRQGWSEQYF. DNA of the CDR3: TGTGCCAGCAGTGACTTGTCTCCGAGACAGGGCTGGAGCGAGCAGTACTTC.

The chain is built from TRBV11-3 and TRBJ2-3, with 11 nucleotides matching TRBD2. After removal of 4 bases from V and 2 bases from J, the junction contained 8 bases not matched to a gene. The CDR3 is made up of 17 amino acids. Germline CDR1 and CDR2: SGHNT and YENEEA. CDR3 loop: CASSSTLSGRATDTQYF. CDR3 sequence (DNA): TGTGCCAGCAGCTCCACACTTAGCGGGAGGGCCACAGATACGCAGTATTTT.

This clone was counted a single time. The J gene is TRBJ2-3, the V gene TRBV7-6; 7 bases agree with TRBD2. Germline CDR1 is SGHVS and CDR2 is FNYEAQ. V shed 5 bases and J 1 base; nucleotides not matched to a gene: 12. The CDR3 covers 17 residues. This chain's CDR3 is CASSVVETSYGTDTQYF. CDR3 bases: TGTGCCAGCAGCGTAGTAGAGACTAGCTATGGCACAGATACGCAGTATTTT.

The chain carries TRBV7-2 and TRBJ1-3; D gene uncertain. V was trimmed by 1 base and J by 9 bases, leaving 13 bases between them. Looked up from germline, CDR1 is SGHTA and CDR2 is FQGNSA. This CDR3 contains 14 residues. The CDR3 spells CASSLEGGPRTIYF. CDR3 coding DNA: TGTGCCAGCAGCTTAGAAGGAGGGCCGCGCACCATATATTTT.

The genes are TRBV29-1 and TRBJ2-1; 7 bases are shared with TRBD2. This CDR3 spans 13 amino acids. V lost 3 bases and J lost 9; bases outside the gene matches: 8. Germline CDR1 is SQVTM and CDR2 is ANQGSEA. CDR3 sequence reads: CSVDLQSGAEQFF. The CDR3 DNA follows: TGCAGCGTTGATCTTCAAAGCGGGGCTGAGCAGTTCTTC.

The chain links TRBV5-1 to TRBJ2-7, with 10 positions matching TRBD1. The CDR3 has 18 residues. CDR1 SGHRS and CDR2 YFSETQ come from the germline V gene. V trimming: 3 bases; J trimming: 2 bases; junction bases outside the gene matches: 14. DNA for the CDR3: TGCGCCAGCAGCTCACCCACCAAGGGACAGGGGCGGACCTACGAGCAGTACTTC. It encodes CASSSPTKGQGRTYEQYF.

This chain uses TRBV29-1 with TRBJ1-4; D gene unclear. Looked up from germline, CDR1 is SQVTM and CDR2 is ANQGSEA. Trimming shortened V by 4 bases and J by 0 bases, and 9 bases separated the two germline ends. The CDR3 totals 14 residues. The CDR3 loop is CSVAPGTTNEKLFF. Written as DNA, the CDR3 is TGCAGCGTTGCTCCGGGGACAACTAATGAAAAACTGTTTTTT.

This rearrangement joins TRBV28 to TRBJ1-2, with a weak D call TRBD1 (6 bases). CDR1 and CDR2 (germline): MDHEN, SYDVKM. The CDR3 loop spans 14 amino acids. Trimming left V 5 bases short and J 8 bases short, with 18 bases between. Here the CDR3 DNA reads TGTGCCAGCAGTAACTCAGGGGATTTTGGAGGCTACACCTTC. This translates into CASSNSGDFGGYTF.

This clone was picked up one time. This chain uses TRBV19 with TRBJ2-1; TRBD1 aligns across 7 bases. CDR1 is LNHDA, CDR2 SQIVND, per germline (reference sequence). With V trimmed by 10 bases and J by 6 bases, 6 bases remained unmatched. CDR3 length: 12 amino acids. This CDR3 reads CATRDSGNEQFF. In DNA, the CDR3 is TGTGCCACCAGGGACAGTGGCAATGAGCAGTTCTTC.

The gene calls are TRBV6-5 and TRBJ1-2; D gene ambiguous. The CDR3 contains 13 residues. Trimming removed 4 bases from V and 4 bases from J, with 10 bases in between. Germline CDR1 and CDR2: MNHEY and SVGAGI. For the CDR3, the DNA is TGTGCCAGCAGTTCCCGACAAGGCTATGGCTACACCTTC. Protein: CASSSRQGYGYTF.

V gene TRBV7-3 combines with J gene TRBJ2-3; 10 bases agree with TRBD2. The trim removed 2 bases at V and 4 bases at J, leaving 6 bases unmatched. The V gene's germline CDR1 is SGHTA and CDR2 FQGTGA. This CDR3 comprises 16 residues. The CDR3 loop reads CASSLALAGAPDTQYF. The CDR3 DNA reads as TGTGCCAGCAGCTTAGCGCTAGCGGGAGCACCAGATACGCAGTATTTT. Based on the CDR3 plus reference TRBV7-3 and TRBJ2-3, the full variable domain is GAGVSQTPSNKVTEKGKYVELRCDPISGHTALYWYRQSLGQGPEFLIYFQGTGAADDSGLPNDRFFAVRPEGSVSTLKIQRTERGDSAVYLCASSLALAGAPDTQYFGPGTRLTVL.

This chain connects TRBV5-5 to TRBJ1-5; no definite D call. This CDR3 region has 15 residues. Germline CDR1 reads SGHKS; CDR2 reads YYEKEE (reference sequence). Trimming shortened V by 0 bases and J by 6 bases, and 13 bases separated the two germline ends. CDR3 DNA sequence: TGTGCCAGCAGCTTGGCCGCTGGAGGAGGTCAGCCCCAGCATTTT. Translation: CASSLAAGGGQPQHF.

This CDR3 reads CASSPGTDGEQYF. DNA for the CDR3: TGTGCCAGCAGCCCGGGGACTGATGGCGAGCAGTACTTC. The V gene is TRBV7-8, the J gene TRBJ2-7; D is possibly TRBD2 (6 bases). The V gene lost 5 bases and the J gene lost 6 bases, with 14 bases spanning the gap. Per the germline V gene, CDR1 is SGHVS and CDR2 is FQNEAQ. This CDR3 region has 13 residues.